A selection of T cell receptor beta chains follows, all from one sample in a study of T-cell reconstitution after alpha-beta-depleted transplantation in children. MiXCR, run by TCRdb on the PCR reads, gives a single entry per CDR3 protein. Of about 580,000 distinct CDR3 sequences in the sample, 27% were seen once. Sequenced here: PBMCs, sampled before TCRalphabeta/CD19-depleted stem cell transplant. The receptors were gathered from a boy under three years old with Wiskott-Aldrich syndrome, due to receive a stem cell transplant. Each CDR3 is given with its conserved first and last residue. The order of the fields is V gene, clone size, J gene, D gene, CDR3 protein, CDR3 DNA. A D gene is named only where the DNA matches it firmly. For some rows the clone size is stated as once, few or many, or as a class when expanded; others skip it.

TRBV18	once	TRBJ2-7	.	CASSPKTGTSGYEQYF	TGTGCCAGCTCACCAAAAACAGGGACGTCGGGCTACGAGCAGTACTTC
TRBV5-1	.	TRBJ2-2	TRBD1	CASSFGIRGPNGELFF	TGCGCCAGCAGCTTCGGGATCAGGGGGCCGAACGGGGAGCTGTTTTTT
TRBV10-2	few	TRBJ2-1	.	CASNRGLIYNEQFF	TGCGCCAGCAACCGAGGACTGATCTACAATGAGCAGTTCTTC
TRBV12-3/TRBV12-4	.	TRBJ1-1	.	CASSLGGDGTEAFF	TGTGCCAGCAGTTTGGGAGGGGACGGCACTGAAGCTTTCTTT
TRBV12-3/TRBV12-4	.	TRBJ2-5	TRBD1	CASSLLGQGRETQYF	TGTGCCAGCAGTTTACTCGGACAGGGGAGAGAGACCCAGTACTTC
TRBV24-1	.	TRBJ1-2	TRBD1	CATSDQRTGGYGYTF	TGTGCCACCAGTGACCAGCGGACAGGGGGCTATGGCTACACCTTC
TRBV28	.	TRBJ2-5	TRBD1	CASSLLDRRLQETQYF	TGTGCCAGCAGTTTGTTGGACAGGAGACTCCAAGAGACCCAGTACTTC
TRBV5-6	few	TRBJ1-2	TRBD1	CASSAGTVRGYTF	TGTGCCAGCAGCGCCGGGACAGTGCGTGGCTACACCTTC
TRBV6-5	few	TRBJ1-5	.	CASSYVSNQPQHF	TGTGCCAGCAGTTACGTCAGCAATCAGCCCCAGCATTTT
TRBV28	.	TRBJ1-1	TRBD1	CASVTGGGGNTEAFF	TGTGCCAGCGTCACAGGGGGAGGAGGGAACACTGAAGCTTTCTTT
TRBV3-1	few	TRBJ1-1	.	CASSPKMNTEAFF	TGTGCCAGCAGCCCGAAGATGAACACTGAAGCTTTCTTT
TRBV12-3/TRBV12-4	.	TRBJ1-2	TRBD1	CASSLAPTGGGGDTF	TGTGCCAGCAGTTTAGCCCCGACAGGGGGTGGTGGCGACACCTTC
TRBV10-3	.	TRBJ2-7	.	CAISSSKEGAEQYF	TGTGCCATCAGTTCCTCAAAAGAGGGAGCGGAGCAGTACTTC
TRBV6-1	few	TRBJ1-1	.	CASSDASRGWTEAFF	TGTGCCAGCAGTGACGCGTCTCGGGGTTGGACTGAAGCTTTCTTT
TRBV29-1	few	TRBJ1-3	TRBD1	CSVGQGQGNTIYF	TGCAGCGTTGGACAGGGGCAGGGAAACACCATATATTTT
TRBV12-3/TRBV12-4	few	TRBJ2-1	.	CASSFGLPSYNEQFF	TGTGCCAGCAGTTTCGGGCTGCCCTCCTACAATGAGCAGTTCTTC
TRBV7-6	.	TRBJ1-1	.	CASSLGTNMNTEAFF	TGTGCCAGCAGCTTAGGGACAAACATGAACACTGAAGCTTTCTTT
TRBV12-3/TRBV12-4	.	TRBJ1-1	.	CASSLARHTEAFF	TGTGCCAGCAGTTTAGCGCGACACACTGAAGCTTTCTTT
TRBV5-1	few	TRBJ2-5	TRBD2	CASSLAFSGVKETQYF	TGCGCCAGCAGCTTGGCCTTTAGCGGGGTGAAAGAGACCCAGTACTTC
TRBV28	.	TRBJ1-6	.	CASSSWWGISYNSPLHF	TGTGCCAGCAGTTCCTGGTGGGGGATCTCCTATAATTCACCCCTCCACTTT
TRBV5-1	few	TRBJ2-7	TRBD1	CASSLRTGPDEQYF	TGCGCCAGCAGCCTACGGACAGGTCCGGACGAGCAGTACTTC
TRBV20-1	.	TRBJ2-5	TRBD1	CSASVPQGVIETQYF	TGCAGTGCTAGTGTTCCCCAGGGGGTAATAGAGACCCAGTACTTC
TRBV7-2	.	TRBJ2-7	.	CASSKSRYEQYF	TGTGCCAGCAGCAAATCGCGCTACGAGCAGTACTTC
TRBV24-1	.	TRBJ2-3	TRBD2	CATSLAGVGTDTQYF	TGTGCCACCAGTCTAGCGGGAGTAGGCACAGATACGCAGTATTTT
TRBV7-8	few	TRBJ1-3	.	CASSTPPGTSHSGNTIYF	TGTGCCAGCAGCACACCACCCGGGACCTCGCATTCCGGAAACACCATATATTTT
TRBV27	.	TRBJ1-5	TRBD1	CASSLIAGGSQPQHF	TGTGCCAGCAGTTTAATTGCAGGGGGTAGTCAGCCCCAGCATTTT
TRBV5-5	.	TRBJ2-4	.	CASSGTVLLGDIQYF	TGTGCCAGCAGCGGAACAGTGCTCCTTGGGGACATTCAGTACTTC
TRBV30	.	TRBJ1-2	TRBD1	CAWSRTGIDYGYTF	TGTGCCTGGAGTAGGACAGGGATCGACTATGGCTACACCTTC
TRBV5-5	few	TRBJ2-3	.	CASTFVSSGTDTQYF	TGTGCCAGCACCTTTGTTAGCTCCGGCACAGATACGCAGTATTTT
TRBV20-1	.	TRBJ2-1	.	CSARDPTLRDEQFF	TGCAGTGCTAGAGATCCGACCCTTCGCGATGAGCAGTTCTTC
TRBV6-1	few	TRBJ2-7	.	CASRGIPYEQYF	TGTGCCAGCAGGGGCATACCCTACGAGCAGTACTTC
TRBV5-1	few	TRBJ1-2	.	CASSLGSSFRYGYTF	TGCGCCAGCAGCTTGGGGTCCTCCTTCCGATATGGCTACACCTTC
TRBV5-1	many	TRBJ2-3	.	CASSQGGPTDTQYF	TGCGCCAGCAGCCAAGGGGGGCCCACAGATACGCAGTATTTT
TRBV11-2	.	TRBJ2-1	TRBD2	CASSYTSGSTSYNEQFF	TGTGCCAGCAGCTATACTAGCGGGAGTACATCCTACAATGAGCAGTTCTTC
TRBV5-1	few	TRBJ2-6	.	CASSLGQSLSGANVLTF	TGCGCCAGCAGCTTGGGACAGAGCCTCTCTGGGGCCAACGTCCTGACTTTC
TRBV20-1	few	TRBJ2-5	.	CSARGIGETQYF	TGCAGTGCTAGAGGAATCGGAGAAACCCAGTACTTC
TRBV4-1	.	TRBJ2-7	TRBD1	CASSQVPTGTYEQYF	TGCGCCAGCAGCCAAGTCCCGACAGGGACCTACGAGCAGTACTTC
TRBV5-4	.	TRBJ2-1	TRBD2	CASSWRTSGGNEQFF	TGTGCCAGCAGCTGGAGGACTAGCGGGGGCAATGAGCAGTTCTTC
TRBV7-9	.	TRBJ2-4	.	CASSPRSGVAKNIQYF	TGTGCCAGCAGCCCCCGGTCTGGGGTAGCCAAAAACATTCAGTACTTC
TRBV28	few	TRBJ2-5	.	CASSFLGYLETQYF	TGTGCCAGCAGTTTCCTCGGTTACCTAGAGACCCAGTACTTC
TRBV12-3/TRBV12-4	few	TRBJ1-5	.	CASSFDRISNQPQHF	TGTGCCAGCAGCTTTGACAGGATTAGCAATCAGCCCCAGCATTTT
TRBV3-1	few	TRBJ2-1	.	CASSQEGGGLPYNEQFF	TGTGCCAGCAGCCAAGAGGGCGGAGGTCTACCCTACAATGAGCAGTTCTTC
TRBV12-3/TRBV12-4	.	TRBJ2-5	.	CASSKTGGQATQYF	TGTGCCAGCAGTAAGACAGGAGGTCAGGCGACCCAGTACTTC
TRBV5-1	.	TRBJ1-2	.	CASSLVSFLGGYGYTF	TGCGCCAGCAGCTTGGTCAGCTTTCTCGGGGGCTATGGCTACACCTTC
TRBV10-3	.	TRBJ2-7	.	CAISDARVGSEQYF	TGTGCCATCAGTGACGCGCGCGTCGGGAGCGAGCAGTACTTC
TRBV14	few	TRBJ2-2	TRBD1	CASSQGRKPGQPNTGELFF	TGTGCCAGCAGCCAAGGCAGAAAACCGGGACAGCCGAACACCGGGGAGCTGTTTTTT
TRBV5-1	.	TRBJ1-2	.	CASSIGRAIYGYTF	TGCGCCAGCAGCATCGGACGTGCCATATATGGCTACACCTTC
TRBV3-1	.	TRBJ2-3	TRBD2	CASSQRFAGVADTQYF	TGTGCCAGCAGCCAACGATTTGCGGGAGTCGCAGATACGCAGTATTTT